The next 22 T cell receptor beta chains were all read from a single sample in a study of blood T cell repertoires in COVID-19. Assay: immunoSEQ multiplex PCR; the TCRdb copy retains only in-frame clones and omits some. In the table there are over 200,000 clones, about 80% of which are singletons. Sample: PBMCs or T cells enriched from blood (not recorded which). These receptors were obtained from a man aged 35-49 years who had recovered from COVID-19.

This chain joins TRBV19 and TRBJ1-2; 7 nucleotides align to TRBD1. V dropped 7 bases and J dropped 1; count of bases not matched to a gene: 3. The CDR3 length is 13 residues. The germline CDR1 and CDR2 sequences are LNHDA and SQIVND (reference sequence). CDR3 DNA: TGTGCCAGTACCCGACAGGGTAACTATGGCTACACCTTC. This codes for CASTRQGNYGYTF.

The chain links TRBV19 to TRBJ2-1; 7 bases match TRBD2. The trim removed 1 base at V and 7 bases at J, leaving 13 bases unmatched. Germline-derived CDR1 and CDR2 are LNHDA and SQIVND (reference sequence). The CDR3 contains 17 residues. The CDR3 reads CASSIGPGGAGRNEQFF. The CDR3 region has the DNA TGTGCCAGTAGTATAGGACCCGGGGGAGCGGGAAGGAATGAGCAGTTCTTC.

The genes are TRBV5-5 and TRBJ2-3; possible D gene TRBD2, 6 bases. Between the trimmed V and J ends, which lost 9 bases and 5 bases, there was a span of 19 bases. The CDR3 is 14 amino acids. The germline V gene encodes CDR1 SGHKS and CDR2 YYEKEE (reference sequence). The CDR3 bases are TGTGCCACCGCGGCAGGAGGGGCCTTAGATACGCAGTATTTT. This gives the protein CATAAGGALDTQYF.

The V gene is TRBV6-5, the J gene TRBJ1-6; D remains ambiguous. CDR1 is MNHEY, CDR2 SVGAGI, per germline. This CDR3 is built from 15 residues. Trimming took 2 bases from V and 6 from J, leaving 11 bases between them. CDR3 sequence (DNA): TGTGCCAGCAGTTACCGGCAGGCTGCTAATTCACCCCTCCACTTT. Translating gives CASSYRQAANSPLHF.

The rearrangement uses TRBV10-3 and TRBJ1-3; tentative D call: TRBD1 (6 bases). Trimming stripped 7 bases from V and 2 bases from J, with 9 bases between. This CDR3 is built from 13 residues. Germline V gene lookup returns CDR1 ENHRY and CDR2 SYGVKD. CDR3: CAITGTPGNTIYF. The CDR3 DNA is TGTGCCATCACGGGGACACCTGGAAACACCATATATTTT.

This chain links TRBV10-1 with TRBJ2-2; 7 bases map to TRBD2. The CDR3 has 16 residues. Germline lookup yields CDR1 WNHNN and CDR2 SYGVQD (reference sequence). With 9 bases clipped from V and 2 bases from J, the junction kept 12 bases outside the gene matches. CDR3 region: CARPNGGKLNTGELFF. The CDR3 DNA sequence: TGCGCCAGACCTAACGGGGGGAAACTTAACACCGGGGAGCTGTTTTTT.

The chain joins TRBV27 to TRBJ1-2; tentative D call: TRBD1 (5 bases). The V end lost 2 bases, the J end lost 4 bases, and 11 bases lay between the germline ends. Germline V gene sequence: CDR1 MNHEY, CDR2 SMNVEV (reference sequence). This CDR3 region has 14 residues. The CDR3 spells CASSLGGLPYGYTF. The CDR3 DNA sequence: TGTGCCAGCAGTTTAGGGGGGTTGCCCTATGGCTACACCTTC.

This chain uses TRBV6-1 with TRBJ1-4, with D unresolved. V was cut by 2 bases and J by 0 bases, with 10 bases left in between. Germline CDR1 and CDR2: MNHNS and SASEGT. The CDR3 has 16 residues. The CDR3 is CASSELGSATNEKLFF. The CDR3 bases are TGTGCCAGCAGTGAACTTGGGAGTGCAACTAATGAAAAACTGTTTTTT.

V usage is TRBV18 and J usage is TRBJ1-1; tentative D call: TRBD1 (5 bases). The V end was cut by 4 bases, the J end by 0 bases, with 9 bases between. Germline V lookup: CDR1 KGHSH, CDR2 LQKENI. The CDR3 has 14 residues. Here the CDR3 reads CASSLDILNTEAFF. The CDR3 bases are TGTGCCAGCTCACTGGACATACTGAACACTGAAGCTTTCTTT.

The chain uses TRBV6-5 and TRBJ2-7; possibly TRBD1 for D (6 bases). CDR1 and CDR2 from the germline V gene are MNHEY and SVGAGI. Between the trimmed V and J ends, which lost 6 bases and 7 bases, there was a span of 13 bases. The CDR3 is 12 residues long. The CDR3 reads CASRDSLREQYF. CDR3 nucleotides: TGTGCCAGCAGGGACAGTCTACGGGAGCAGTACTTC.

The chain uses TRBV4-1 and TRBJ1-3; the match to TRBD1 covers 8 bases. V gave up 2 bases and J gave up 0 bases; unmatched junction bases: 12. This CDR3 contains 19 residues. Germline loops: CDR1 MGHRA, CDR2 YSYEKL. CDR3 sequence reads: CASSQFGQGQTYSGNTIYF. As DNA, the CDR3 is TGCGCCAGCAGCCAATTTGGACAGGGCCAAACATACTCTGGAAACACCATATATTTT.

This chain uses TRBV7-3 with TRBJ2-5; perhaps TRBD1 as D (5 bases). Germline V gene lookup returns CDR1 SGHTA and CDR2 FQGTGA. V lost 0 bases and J lost 5, with 13 bases in between. The CDR3 extends over 15 amino acids. The DNA of the CDR3 is TGTGCCAGCAGCTTAACCCCTAGGGGTGGGGAGACCCAGTACTTC. This codes for CASSLTPRGGETQYF.

The J gene is TRBJ1-2, the V gene TRBV30, with 7 nucleotides matching TRBD1. V lost 0 bases, J lost 9 bases, and 7 bases stayed unmatched. The CDR3 consists of 13 residues. Germline CDR1 and CDR2: GTSNPN and SVGIG (reference sequence). The CDR3 sequence is CAWSVVTGQSYTF. CDR3 nucleotides: TGTGCCTGGAGTGTGGTTACGGGACAGAGCTACACCTTC. The full variable domain, with the rest looked up from reference TRBV30 and TRBJ1-2, is SQTIHQWPATLVQPVGSPLSLECTVEGTSNPNLYWYRQAAGRGLQLLFYSVGIGQISSEVPQNLSASRPQDRQFILSSKKLLLSDSGFYLCAWSVVTGQSYTFGSGTRLTVV.

The J gene is TRBJ1-5, the V gene TRBV30, with a weak D call TRBD1 (6 bases). V was clipped by 0 bases and J by 3 bases, with 12 bases between them. The CDR3 length is 15 residues. Germline V gene sequence: CDR1 GTSNPN, CDR2 SVGIG (reference sequence). The CDR3 sequence: CAWSVQGSYNQPQHF. In DNA form, the CDR3 reads TGTGCCTGGAGTGTACAGGGCAGTTACAATCAGCCCCAGCATTTT.

The chain is built from TRBV5-1 and TRBJ2-1; no clear D gene. V was shortened by 0 bases and J by 1 base, with 8 bases between the two germline ends. The germline V gene has CDR1 SGHRS and CDR2 YFSETQ. This CDR3 has 15 residues. The CDR3 DNA sequence: TGCGCCAGCAGCTTGGTTGCGAGTTCCTACAATGAGCAGTTCTTC. Its translation: CASSLVASSYNEQFF.

V is TRBV4-2 and J is TRBJ2-1, with 11 bases lining up with TRBD2. Trimming took 3 bases from V and 3 from J; bases not matched to a gene: 4. Germline CDR1 and CDR2: LGHNA and YNFKEQ. The CDR3 covers 16 residues. The CDR3 reads CASSQSLAGVYNEQFF. The CDR3 nucleotides read TGTGCCAGCAGCCAGTCACTAGCGGGGGTCTACAATGAGCAGTTCTTC.

The rearrangement uses TRBV7-3 and TRBJ2-2; TRBD2 matches 9 bases. V shed 2 bases, J shed 2 bases, and the junction held 3 bases outside the gene matches. CDR1 is SGHTA, CDR2 FQGTGA, per germline. The CDR3 covers 16 residues. CDR3 sequence (DNA): TGTGCCAGCAGCTTACCTAGCGGGGTAAACACCGGGGAGCTGTTTTTT. This gives the protein CASSLPSGVNTGELFF.

V gene TRBV5-6 combines with J gene TRBJ1-1, with 7 bases identical to TRBD1. Germline loops: CDR1 SGHDT, CDR2 YYEEEE. The CDR3 spans 11 residues. The junction had 2 bases not matched to a gene; V was cut back by 2 bases and J by 10 bases. The CDR3 spells CASSFRDRAFF. CDR3 nucleotide sequence: TGTGCCAGCAGCTTTCGGGACAGAGCTTTCTTT.

The chain recombines TRBV10-3 with TRBJ1-2, with D maybe TRBD1 (5 bases). With 7 bases removed from V and 6 bases from J, the gap between germline ends came to 15 bases. The CDR3 runs 13 residues. Germline V gene sequence: CDR1 ENHRY, CDR2 SYGVKD. CDR3 sequence: CAITPGGVNGYTF. The DNA of the CDR3 is TGTGCCATCACCCCGGGGGGTGTCAATGGCTACACCTTC.

The J gene is TRBJ1-2, the V gene TRBV5-1; 9 bases agree with TRBD1. The CDR3 runs to 14 residues. Germline-derived CDR1 and CDR2 are SGHRS and YFSETQ. J was trimmed by 8 bases and V by 0 bases; bases with no gene match: 5. Written as DNA, the CDR3 is TGCGCCAGCAGCTTGGAACAGGGGGCGCGAGGCTACACCTTC. Its protein is CASSLEQGARGYTF.

V is TRBV4-3 and J is TRBJ2-7, with D uncertain. CDR3 length equals 13 residues. The germline V gene has CDR1 LGHNA and CDR2 YSLEER. Trimming removed 2 bases at V and 3 bases at J, with 8 bases between. This CDR3 is CASSQSTDYEQYF. In DNA form, the CDR3 reads TGCGCCAGCAGCCAAAGTACAGACTACGAGCAGTACTTC.

The chain's CDR3 is CASSRGQGGYEQYF. As DNA, the CDR3 is TGTGCCAGCAGCAGGGGACAGGGTGGGTACGAGCAGTACTTC. The gene calls are TRBV21-1 and TRBJ2-7; TRBD1, the D gene given by the table, was not confirmed from the DNA. TRBV21-1 is flagged as a pseudogene. This CDR3 contains 14 residues.